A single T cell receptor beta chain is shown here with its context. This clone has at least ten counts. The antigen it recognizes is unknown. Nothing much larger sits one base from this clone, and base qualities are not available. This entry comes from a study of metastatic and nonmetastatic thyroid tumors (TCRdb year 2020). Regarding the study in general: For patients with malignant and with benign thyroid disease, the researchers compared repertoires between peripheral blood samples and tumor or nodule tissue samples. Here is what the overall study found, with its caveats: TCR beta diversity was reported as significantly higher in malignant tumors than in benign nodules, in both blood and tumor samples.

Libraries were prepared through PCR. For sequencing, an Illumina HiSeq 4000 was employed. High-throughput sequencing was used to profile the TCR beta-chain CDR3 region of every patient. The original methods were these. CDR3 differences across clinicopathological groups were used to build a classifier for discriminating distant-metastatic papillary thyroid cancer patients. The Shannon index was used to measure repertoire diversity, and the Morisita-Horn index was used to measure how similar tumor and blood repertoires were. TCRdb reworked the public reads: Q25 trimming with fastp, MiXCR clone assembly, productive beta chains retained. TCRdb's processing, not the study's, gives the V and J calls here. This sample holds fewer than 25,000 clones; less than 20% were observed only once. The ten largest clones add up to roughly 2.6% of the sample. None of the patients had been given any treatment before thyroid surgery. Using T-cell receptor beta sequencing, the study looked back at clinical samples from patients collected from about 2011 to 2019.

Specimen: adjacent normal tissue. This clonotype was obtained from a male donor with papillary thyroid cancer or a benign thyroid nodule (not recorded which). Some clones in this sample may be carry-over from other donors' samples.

The nucleotides read TGTGCCAGCAGCGTAGATAAGGGCGAGCGACAGGGCTTACTAGGAAACACCATATATTTT. Protein translation: CASSVDKGERQGLLGNTIYF. The chain was built from TRBV9 and TRBJ1-3; 7 nucleotides in the junction match TRBD1. Ends trimmed: V by 0 bases, J by 4 bases; bases unmatched to a gene: 19. Reading from cysteine to phenylalanine, the CDR3 counts 20 amino acids. Only the CDR3 part of the read is kept: 60 bases, read in frame from the first base. Based on the germline V gene, the CDR1 and CDR2 sequences are SGDLS and YYNGEE.